Listed below are T cell receptor beta chains from one sample, sequenced in a study of control samples from healthy donors and cancer patients. TCRdb's table, derived via immunoSEQ multiplex PCR, lists solely in-frame clones and lacks some. Of roughly 95,000 clones listed, about 90% were seen once; the top ten hold roughly an eighth. Sequencing input: blood. The receptors here all came from a man aged 30 to 39 in good health. CDR3s leave out the opening cysteine and the closing phenylalanine or tryptophan. Fields, in order: V gene, D gene, clone size, CDR3 protein. A D gene is named only where the DNA matches it firmly. Clone size is not always given. Where it is, it says once, few, many or a class for expanded clones.

>TRBV28|TRBD1|-
ASSPSGTGGLNTEAF
>TRBV29-1|-|-
SVDYPDTGRYGYT
>TRBV4-1|-|-
ASSPGGINEQF
>TRBV9|-|-
ASSVEGGLISETQY
>TRBV29-1|-|-
SVAKGESYEQY
>TRBV14|-|-
ASSQVAWLNEQY
>TRBV7-9|TRBD1|-
ASRLGGDREVTEAF
>TRBV5-1|-|-
ASSLDVFQGLGTDTQY
>TRBV5-5|TRBD2|-
ASSLVTSGDYEQY
>TRBV27|TRBD1|-
ASRQTGSGNTIY
>TRBV4-1|-|-
ASSQFGLYNEQF
>TRBV7-9|-|-
ASSGGQTNSPLH
>TRBV6-2/TRBV6-3|-|-
ASSYAYGRQETQY
>TRBV27|-|-
ASSRQSTEAF
>TRBV29-1|-|-
SVLYGNQNTGELF
>TRBV19|TRBD1|-
ASSMGQGAFGYT
>TRBV5-1|-|-
ASSLASGSREGETQY
>TRBV7-6|-|-
ASSSPGGRESSEQY
>TRBV4-1|-|-
ASSQVAGANEKLF
>TRBV18|-|-
ASSQESSWANVLT
>TRBV2|-|-
ASSGMTLPNEQY
>TRBV27|TRBD2|few
ASSLVAGERFDEQF
>TRBV7-2|TRBD2|-
ASGRDYLSTDTQY
>TRBV7-6|-|-
ASSLGSQGFHETQY
>TRBV27|-|-
ASSLLSSVLEQY
>TRBV6-2/TRBV6-3|-|-
ASRPLGVDGYT